The rows below give T cell receptor beta chains drawn from one sample of a study of cytomegalovirus exposure and HLA in healthy donors. Produced via immunoSEQ multiplex PCR; TCRdb's table is partial and in-frame only. The table lists about 97,000 clones, around four fifths of them singletons. Sequencing used PBMCs. The receptors originated from a man aged 40-55 years in good health and CMV-seronegative. Each CDR3 is given with its conserved first and last residue. The D gene is left open where the match is weak. Part of the rows lack a size; the others show once, few, many or a class for expanded clones.

d_gene	v_gene	j_gene	abundance	CDR3nt	CDR3aa
NA	TRBV7-9	TRBJ2-2	NA	TGTGCCAGCAGCTTAGTCGGCGGGGAGCTGTTTTTT	CASSLVGGELFF
TRBD1	TRBV5-5	TRBJ2-5	NA	TGTGCCAGCAGCTTAGCCATAACAGGGGGACGGGAGACCCAGTACTTC	CASSLAITGGRETQYF
TRBD1	TRBV18	TRBJ1-5	NA	TGTGCCAGCTCACTACCGACAGGGTCCCAGCATTTT	CASSLPTGSQHF
TRBD1	TRBV25-1	TRBJ2-3	NA	TGTGCCAGCAGAGACAGGGTAACAGATACGCAGTATTTT	CASRDRVTDTQYF
NA	TRBV20-1	TRBJ2-4	NA	TGCAGTGCCCAGGATGGCATTCAGTACTTC	CSAQDGIQYF
NA	TRBV6-5	TRBJ2-7	NA	TGTGCCAGCAGTCCCGACAGGAACTCCTACGAGCAGTACTTC	CASSPDRNSYEQYF
TRBD1	TRBV19	TRBJ2-2	NA	TGTGCCAGTACTACATTTAAGACAGGGGACACCGGGGAGCTGTTTTTT	CASTTFKTGDTGELFF
TRBD2	TRBV15	TRBJ2-5	NA	TGTGCCACCAGCACACTAGCGGGGTTGCAAGAGACCCAGTACTTC	CATSTLAGLQETQYF
NA	TRBV9	TRBJ1-2	NA	TGTGCCAGCAGCGTAGACAGTATTAACTATGGCTACACCTTC	CASSVDSINYGYTF
TRBD2	TRBV30	TRBJ2-3	NA	TGTGCCTTTGAGCGGGGGGCCGGGACAGATACGCAGTATTTT	CAFERGAGTDTQYF
TRBD1	TRBV7-2	TRBJ2-5	NA	TGTGCCAGCAGCTGGACAGGGGGTCAAGAGACCCAGTACTTC	CASSWTGGQETQYF
TRBD1	TRBV2	TRBJ1-2	NA	TGTGCCAGCAGTGACAGGGGGGCTAACTATGGCTACACCTTC	CASSDRGANYGYTF
TRBD2	TRBV10-1	TRBJ2-5	once	TGCGCCAGCAGTATCGGACTAGCGGGGTCCCAAGAGACCCAGTACTTC	CASSIGLAGSQETQYF
TRBD1	TRBV27	TRBJ2-7	NA	TGTGCCAGCAGTTTATTCTGGGACAGGGGCGGCGAGCAGTACTTC	CASSLFWDRGGEQYF
NA	TRBV6-1	TRBJ1-1	NA	TGTGCCAGCAGTGGTCAGGTTGGCACTGAAGCTTTCTTT	CASSGQVGTEAFF
NA	TRBV19	TRBJ1-5	once	TGTGCCAGTAGTAGCACAGAGCAGCAGCCCCAGCATTTT	CASSSTEQQPQHF
NA	TRBV9	TRBJ2-1	NA	TGTGCCAGCAGCGCCCGGGGTACCTACAATGAGCAGTTCTTC	CASSARGTYNEQFF
NA	TRBV2	TRBJ2-1	NA	TGTGCCAGCAGTGACACAGCGGAGGAGCAGTTCTTC	CASSDTAEEQFF
TRBD1	TRBV4-1	TRBJ2-1	NA	TGCGCCAGCAGCCAACTGGACAGGGGGCGCTACAATGAGCAGTTCTTC	CASSQLDRGRYNEQFF
NA	TRBV9	TRBJ2-7	NA	TGTGCCAGCAGCGTAGCAGGGGCGAGCGAGCAGTACTTC	CASSVAGASEQYF
TRBD1	TRBV19	TRBJ1-5	NA	TGTGCCAGTAGTATAGTTACAGGGGGCCATCAGCCCCAGCATTTT	CASSIVTGGHQPQHF
NA	TRBV7-9	TRBJ1-5	NA	TGTGCCAGCAGCAGCAATCGTAGCAATCAGCCCCAGCATTTT	CASSSNRSNQPQHF
TRBD1	TRBV5-1	TRBJ2-2	NA	TGCGCCAGCAGCCAGGGGGCTACCGGGGAGCTGTTTTTT	CASSQGATGELFF
NA	TRBV5-8	TRBJ2-3	NA	TGTGCCAGCAGCTTGCTACAGGCGGCAGATACGCAGTATTTT	CASSLLQAADTQYF
NA	TRBV2	TRBJ1-5	NA	TGTGCCAGCAGTGTGTATTCAGGGATCGGAAGTCAGCCCCAGCATTTT	CASSVYSGIGSQPQHF
TRBD2	TRBV9	TRBJ2-7	NA	TGTGCCAGCAGCCTAGGACTAGCGGGGGGGTTTCACGAGCAGTACTTC	CASSLGLAGGFHEQYF
NA	TRBV5-6	TRBJ2-2	NA	TGTGCCAGCAGCCGTGAAGGGTATAGGCAGGGTTTCACCGGGGAGCTGTTTTTT	CASSREGYRQGFTGELFF
NA	TRBV2	TRBJ1-6	NA	TGTGCCAGCAGTGCGCAGGGCAGTAATTCACCCCTCCACTTT	CASSAQGSNSPLHF
TRBD1	TRBV11-2	TRBJ1-1	NA	TGTGCCAGCAGCTCCGACAGGGGGATAACTGAAGCTTTCTTT	CASSSDRGITEAFF